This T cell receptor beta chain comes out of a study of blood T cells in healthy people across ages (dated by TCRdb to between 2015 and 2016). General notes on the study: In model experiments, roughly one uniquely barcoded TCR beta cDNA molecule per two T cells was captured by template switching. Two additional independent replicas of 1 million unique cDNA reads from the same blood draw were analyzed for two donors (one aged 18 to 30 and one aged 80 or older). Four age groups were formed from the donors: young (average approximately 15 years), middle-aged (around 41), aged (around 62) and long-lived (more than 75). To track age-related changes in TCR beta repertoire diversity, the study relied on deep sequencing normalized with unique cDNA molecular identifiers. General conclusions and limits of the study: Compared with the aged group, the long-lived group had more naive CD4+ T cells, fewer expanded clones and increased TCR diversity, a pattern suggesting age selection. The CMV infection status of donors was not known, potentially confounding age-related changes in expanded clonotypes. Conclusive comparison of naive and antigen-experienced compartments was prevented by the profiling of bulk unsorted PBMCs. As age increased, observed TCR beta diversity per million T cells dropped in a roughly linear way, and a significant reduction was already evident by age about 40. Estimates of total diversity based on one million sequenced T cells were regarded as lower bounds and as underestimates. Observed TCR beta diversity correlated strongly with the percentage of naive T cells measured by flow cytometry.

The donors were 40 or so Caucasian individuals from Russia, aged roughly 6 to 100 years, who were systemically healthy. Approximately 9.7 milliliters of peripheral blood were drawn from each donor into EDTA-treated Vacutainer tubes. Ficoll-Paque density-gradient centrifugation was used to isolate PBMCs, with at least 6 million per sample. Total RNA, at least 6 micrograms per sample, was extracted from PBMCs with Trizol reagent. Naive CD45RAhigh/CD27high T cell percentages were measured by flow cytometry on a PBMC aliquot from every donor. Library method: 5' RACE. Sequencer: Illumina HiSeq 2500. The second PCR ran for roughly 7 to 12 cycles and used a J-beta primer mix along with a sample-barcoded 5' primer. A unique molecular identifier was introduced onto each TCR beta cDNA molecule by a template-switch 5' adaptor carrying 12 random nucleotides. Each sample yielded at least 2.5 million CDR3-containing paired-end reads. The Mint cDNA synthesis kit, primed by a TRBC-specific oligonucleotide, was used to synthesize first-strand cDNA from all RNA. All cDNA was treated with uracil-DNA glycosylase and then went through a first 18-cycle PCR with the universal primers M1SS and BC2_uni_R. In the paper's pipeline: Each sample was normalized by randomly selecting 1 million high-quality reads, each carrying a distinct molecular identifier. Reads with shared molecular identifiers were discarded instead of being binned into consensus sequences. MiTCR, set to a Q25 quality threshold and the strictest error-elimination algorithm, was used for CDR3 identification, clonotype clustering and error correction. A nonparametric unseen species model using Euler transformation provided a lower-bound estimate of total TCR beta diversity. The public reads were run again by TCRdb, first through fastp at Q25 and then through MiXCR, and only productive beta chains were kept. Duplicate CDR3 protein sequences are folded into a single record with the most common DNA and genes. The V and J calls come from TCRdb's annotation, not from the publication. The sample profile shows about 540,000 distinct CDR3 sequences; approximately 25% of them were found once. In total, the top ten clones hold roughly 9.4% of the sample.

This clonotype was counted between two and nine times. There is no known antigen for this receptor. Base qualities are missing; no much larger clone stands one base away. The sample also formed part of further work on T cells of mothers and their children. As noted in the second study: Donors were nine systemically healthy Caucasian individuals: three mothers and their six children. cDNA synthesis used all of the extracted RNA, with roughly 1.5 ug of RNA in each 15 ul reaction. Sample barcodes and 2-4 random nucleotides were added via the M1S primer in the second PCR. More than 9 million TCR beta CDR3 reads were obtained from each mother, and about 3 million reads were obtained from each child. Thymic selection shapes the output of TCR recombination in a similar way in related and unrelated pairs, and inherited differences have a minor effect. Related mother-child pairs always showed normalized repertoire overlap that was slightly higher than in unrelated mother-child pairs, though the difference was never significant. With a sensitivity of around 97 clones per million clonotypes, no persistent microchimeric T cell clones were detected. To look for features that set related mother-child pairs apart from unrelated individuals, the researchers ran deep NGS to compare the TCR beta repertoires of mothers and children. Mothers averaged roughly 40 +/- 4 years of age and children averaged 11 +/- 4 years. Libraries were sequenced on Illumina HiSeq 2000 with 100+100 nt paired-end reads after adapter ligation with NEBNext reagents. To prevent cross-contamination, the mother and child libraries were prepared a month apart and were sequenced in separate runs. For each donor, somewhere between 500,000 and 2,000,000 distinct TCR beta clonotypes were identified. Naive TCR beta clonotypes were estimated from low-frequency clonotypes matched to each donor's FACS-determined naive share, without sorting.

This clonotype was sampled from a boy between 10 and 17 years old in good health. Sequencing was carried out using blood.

CDR3 reads: CASGLGWSSYEQYF. The nucleotide sequence reads as follows: TGTGCCAGCGGGCTCGGGTGGAGCTCCTACGAGCAGTACTTC. Recombination joined TRBV4-2 with TRBJ2-7; no D segment can be confidently identified. At the junction V is shortened by 8 bases and J by 0 bases, with 14 bases in between. The germline V gene gives CDR1 as LGHNA and CDR2 as YNFKEQ. Including cysteine and phenylalanine, the CDR3 has 14 amino acids. The only DNA kept is the CDR3, 42 bases in frame from the first base.